Listed below are T cell receptor beta chains from one sample, sequenced in a study of blood T cell repertoires in COVID-19. Using immunoSEQ multiplex PCR, the repertoire was profiled, and TCRdb retains in-frame clones only, with some absent. The sample holds some 100,000 clones, under 90% seen once. The sample consisted of peripheral blood. The source of these receptors is a woman aged 70 to 79 with acute or convalescent COVID-19. The CDR3 runs from the conserved cysteine through the conserved F or W. The order of the fields is J gene, CDR3 length, D gene, V gene, clone size, CDR3 protein, CDR3 DNA. A D gene is named only where the DNA matches it firmly. Clone size, where shown, is once, few, many, or a class for clones that have expanded.

TRBJ1-2	13	-	TRBV5-1	once	CASSHTGEYGYTF	TGCGCCAGCAGCCATACGGGGGAGTATGGCTACACCTTC
TRBJ2-5	12	-	TRBV11-1	-	CASSSAGETQYF	TGTGCCAGCAGTTCGGCGGGGGAGACCCAGTACTTC
TRBJ1-2	13	-	TRBV5-4	-	CASSLDGASGYTF	TGTGCCAGCAGCTTGGATGGGGCGTCTGGCTACACCTTC
TRBJ1-5	15	-	TRBV28	-	CASSLRTGSNQPQHF	TGTGCCAGCAGTTTAAGAACAGGCAGCAATCAGCCCCAGCATTTT
TRBJ1-6	13	-	TRBV5-1	-	CASSLSSDSPLHF	TGCGCCAGCAGCTTGTCTAGCGATTCACCCCTCCACTTT
TRBJ1-5	12	-	TRBV19	-	CASSSLNQPQHF	TGTGCCAGTAGCTCTCTTAATCAGCCCCAGCATTTT
TRBJ2-2	17	-	TRBV11-3	-	CASSYSPGTPNTGELFF	TGTGCCAGCAGCTATTCTCCCGGGACACCGAACACCGGGGAGCTGTTTTTT
TRBJ2-7	15	TRBD2	TRBV5-5	-	CASSPGLAGSYEQYF	TGTGCCAGCAGCCCAGGACTAGCGGGGTCCTACGAGCAGTACTTC
TRBJ1-6	16	-	TRBV27	-	CASMDGTEGFYSPLHF	TGTGCCAGCATGGACGGAACGGAGGGTTTTTATTCACCCCTCCACTTT
TRBJ1-1	15	-	TRBV3-1/TRBV3-2	-	CASSQGINMNTEAFF	TGTGCCAGCAGCCAAGGAATCAACATGAACACTGAAGCTTTCTTT
TRBJ2-7	13	-	TRBV2	-	CASRTTRAYEQYF	TGTGCCAGTAGGACTACCCGCGCCTACGAGCAGTACTTC
TRBJ1-3	14	TRBD1	TRBV2	-	CASSTGQGGNTIYF	TGTGCCAGCAGCACGGGACAGGGTGGAAACACCATATATTTT
TRBJ2-7	15	TRBD1	TRBV7-9	-	CASSTRDSSSYEQYF	TGTGCCAGCAGTACCCGGGACAGCAGCTCCTACGAGCAGTACTTC
TRBJ1-2	11	-	TRBV19	-	CAAGDNYGYTF	TGTGCCGCAGGGGATAACTATGGCTACACCTTC
TRBJ1-1	15	TRBD1	TRBV18	-	CASSWTGDMNTEAFF	TGTGCCAGCTCATGGACAGGAGATATGAACACTGAAGCTTTCTTT
TRBJ2-5	13	TRBD1	TRBV2	-	CASSRGLQETQYF	TGTGCCAGCTCGAGGGGGCTACAAGAGACCCAGTACTTC
TRBJ2-4	13	TRBD1	TRBV28	-	CASSPGQGGGQYF	TGTGCCAGCAGTCCGGGACAGGGGGGTGGGCAGTACTTC
TRBJ2-5	16	TRBD1	TRBV5-1	once	CASRVPGTGPQETQYF	TGCGCCAGCAGAGTCCCCGGGACAGGGCCCCAAGAGACCCAGTACTTC
TRBJ1-5	15	TRBD1	TRBV3-1/TRBV3-2	few	CASSQGTGREQPQHF	TGTGCCAGCAGCCAAGGGACAGGGCGGGAACAGCCCCAGCATTTT
TRBJ1-2	15	-	TRBV6-5	-	CASSYDAGALRGYTF	TGTGCCAGCAGTTACGACGCGGGGGCGTTAAGGGGCTACACCTTC
TRBJ2-7	15	TRBD1	TRBV6-5	-	CASSSPGGQGYEQYF	TGTGCCAGCAGCTCACCCGGAGGACAGGGTTACGAGCAGTACTTC
TRBJ2-2	18	-	TRBV11-3	once	CASSSPGGITSNTGELFF	TGTGCCAGCAGCTCCCCAGGGGGGATTACTTCGAACACCGGGGAGCTGTTTTTT
TRBJ2-7	15	TRBD2	TRBV19	-	CASSTAGTSTYEQYF	TGTGCCAGTAGTACAGCCGGGACTAGCACCTACGAGCAGTACTTC
TRBJ2-7	13	TRBD1	TRBV10-1	-	CASSVTGGYEQYF	TGCGCCAGCAGTGTGACAGGGGGCTACGAGCAGTACTTC
TRBJ2-5	16	TRBD2	TRBV3-1/TRBV3-2	-	CASSFHGAGGGETQYF	TGTGCCAGCAGCTTTCATGGGGCGGGAGGGGGAGAGACCCAGTACTTC
TRBJ1-1	14	-	TRBV5-1	-	CASSPRIESTEAFF	TGCGCCAGCAGCCCGCGAATAGAGTCGACTGAAGCTTTCTTT
TRBJ1-6	14	-	TRBV18	-	CASSPLQGRSPLHF	TGTGCCAGCTCACCGCTGCAGGGAAGATCACCCCTCCACTTT
TRBJ2-7	16	TRBD2	TRBV5-1	-	CASSTSQLAGGYEQYF	TGCGCCAGCAGCACAAGTCAACTAGCGGGAGGTTACGAGCAGTACTTC
TRBJ1-4	18	TRBD1	TRBV5-1	-	CASSLVGARGRIEEKLFF	TGCGCCAGCAGCTTGGTGGGGGCCAGGGGGCGGATTGAGGAAAAACTGTTTTTT
TRBJ2-1	13	-	TRBV5-1	-	CASSFFEYNEQFF	TGCGCCAGCAGCTTTTTTGAGTACAATGAGCAGTTCTTC
TRBJ2-7	16	TRBD2	TRBV19	-	CASSILGLAGASEQYF	TGTGCCAGTAGTATCCTGGGGCTAGCGGGAGCAAGTGAGCAGTACTTC
TRBJ2-2	17	TRBD1	TRBV27	-	CASSLGQGFFSIGELFF	TGTGCCAGCAGCCTCGGACAGGGGTTTTTTTCGATCGGGGAGCTGTTTTTT
TRBJ1-2	19	TRBD1	TRBV28	-	CASRLRQDRSAPGRYGYTF	TGTGCCAGCAGACTACGTCAGGACAGGTCCGCCCCTGGCCGTTATGGCTACACCTTC
TRBJ1-2	12	TRBD1	TRBV19	-	CASGQGIEGYTF	TGTGCCAGCGGACAGGGAATTGAGGGCTACACCTTC
TRBJ1-2	14	TRBD1	TRBV4-2	-	CASSQVATGNGYTF	TGTGCCAGCAGCCAAGTAGCGACAGGGAATGGCTACACCTTC
TRBJ2-2	14	-	TRBV9	-	CASSVQTNTGELFF	TGTGCCAGCAGCGTACAAACGAACACCGGGGAGCTGTTTTTT
TRBJ1-6	13	TRBD1	TRBV7-9	-	CASRGQGNSPLHF	TGTGCCAGCAGGGGACAGGGGAATTCACCCCTCCACTTT
TRBJ2-6	12	-	TRBV15	once	CATGPGANVLTF	TGTGCCACCGGCCCTGGGGCCAACGTCCTGACTTTC
TRBJ2-7	14	TRBD1	TRBV5-4	-	CASSLGQGDYEQYF	TGTGCCAGCAGCCTGGGACAGGGGGACTACGAGCAGTACTTC
TRBJ2-3	15	TRBD2	TRBV5-6	-	CASRRTSGYTDTQYF	TGTGCCAGCAGACGGACTAGCGGTTATACAGATACGCAGTATTTT
TRBJ2-2	16	-	TRBV5-1	-	CASSLAAGRNTGELFF	TGCGCCAGCAGCTTGGCGGCGGGAAGGAACACCGGGGAGCTGTTTTTT
TRBJ1-5	12	-	TRBV6-5	-	CASEGGNQPQHF	TGTGCCAGCGAGGGGGGGAATCAGCCCCAGCATTTT
TRBJ2-5	16	TRBD2	TRBV5-6	-	CASSLYSAGGEKTQYF	TGTGCCAGCAGCTTGTATTCCGCGGGGGGAGAGAAGACCCAGTACTTC
TRBJ2-2	14	-	TRBV3-1/TRBV3-2	once	CASSNDINTGELFF	TGTGCCAGCAGCAATGACATCAACACCGGGGAGCTGTTTTTT
TRBJ1-2	15	TRBD1	TRBV2	-	CASRTGQGKNYGYTF	TGTGCCAGCAGGACCGGACAGGGGAAGAACTATGGCTACACCTTC
TRBJ2-3	16	TRBD2	TRBV5-5	-	CASSFGLAGAVDTQYF	TGTGCCAGCAGCTTCGGACTAGCGGGAGCAGTAGATACGCAGTATTTT
TRBJ2-4	14	-	TRBV2	-	CASTRTTLKNIQYF	TGTGCCAGCACCCGGACTACCCTAAAAAACATTCAGTACTTC